This T cell receptor (beta chain) was sequenced in a study of blood T cells in healthy people across ages. Study conclusions and caveats: It was the long-lived donors that had more naive CD4+ cells and higher diversity than aged donors.

This clonotype was detected once. Its antigen remains unidentified. It was with a sample-barcoded 5' primer and a J-beta primer mix that a second PCR of roughly 6 to 12 cycles was run. Each CDR3 protein gets one entry after TCRdb re-called the 5' RACE reads with MiXCR. Of about a million distinct CDR3 sequences in the sample, around 54% were seen once. Per germline, CDR1 DFQATT and CDR2 SNEGSKA (reference sequence). Trimming pared 1 base from V and 4 bases from J, leaving 18 bases between. CDR3 size: 16 residues. The rearrangement links TRBV20-1 to TRBJ2-3, with D maybe TRBD2 (5 bases). Sequenced: blood. This sequence was found in a woman aged 60-75 years in good health. Here the CDR3 reads CSARGGSGEGPDTQYF. CDR3 nucleotide sequence: TGCAGTGCTAGAGGTGGGAGCGGAGAGGGTCCAGATACGCAGTATTTT.